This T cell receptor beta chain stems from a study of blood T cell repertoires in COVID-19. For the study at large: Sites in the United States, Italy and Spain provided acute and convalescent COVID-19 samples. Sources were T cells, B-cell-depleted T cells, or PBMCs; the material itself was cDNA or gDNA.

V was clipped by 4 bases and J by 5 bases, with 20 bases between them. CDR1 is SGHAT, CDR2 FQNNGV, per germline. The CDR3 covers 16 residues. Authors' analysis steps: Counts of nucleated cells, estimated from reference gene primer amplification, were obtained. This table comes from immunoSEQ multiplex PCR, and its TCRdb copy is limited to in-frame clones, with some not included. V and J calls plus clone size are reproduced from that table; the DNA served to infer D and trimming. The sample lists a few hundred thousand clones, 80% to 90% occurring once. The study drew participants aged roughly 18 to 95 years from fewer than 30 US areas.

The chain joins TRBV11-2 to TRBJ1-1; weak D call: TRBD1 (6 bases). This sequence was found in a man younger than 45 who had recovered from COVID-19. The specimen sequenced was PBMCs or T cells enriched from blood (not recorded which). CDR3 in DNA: TGTGCCAGCAGCTGGAAAAAACAGGGAGGGAGTACTGAAGCTTTCTTT. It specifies CASSWKKQGGSTEAFF.